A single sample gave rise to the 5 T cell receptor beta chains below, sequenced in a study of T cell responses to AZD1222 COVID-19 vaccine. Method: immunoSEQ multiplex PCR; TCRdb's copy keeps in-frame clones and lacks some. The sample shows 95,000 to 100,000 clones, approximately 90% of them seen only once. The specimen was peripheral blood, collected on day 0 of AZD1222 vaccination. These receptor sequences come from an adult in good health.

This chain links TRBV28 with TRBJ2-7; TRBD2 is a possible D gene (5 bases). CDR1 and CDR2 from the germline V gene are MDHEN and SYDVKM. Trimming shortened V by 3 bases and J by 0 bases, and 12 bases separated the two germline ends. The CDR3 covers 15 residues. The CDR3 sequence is CASSFSLAVSYEQYF. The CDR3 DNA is TGTGCCAGCAGTTTCAGCCTAGCCGTCTCCTACGAGCAGTACTTC. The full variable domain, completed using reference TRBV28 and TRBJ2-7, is DVKVTQSSRYLVKRTGEKVFLECVQDMDHENMFWYRQDPGLGLRLIYFSYDVKMKEKGDIPEGYSVSREKKERFSLILESASTNQTSMYLCASSFSLAVSYEQYFGPGTRLTVT.

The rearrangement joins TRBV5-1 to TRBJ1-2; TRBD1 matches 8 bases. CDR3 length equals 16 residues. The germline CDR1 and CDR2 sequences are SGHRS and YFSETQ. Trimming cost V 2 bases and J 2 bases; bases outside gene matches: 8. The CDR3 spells CASSFVTGGENYGYTF. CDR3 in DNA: TGCGCCAGCAGCTTTGTTACAGGGGGAGAAAACTATGGCTACACCTTC.

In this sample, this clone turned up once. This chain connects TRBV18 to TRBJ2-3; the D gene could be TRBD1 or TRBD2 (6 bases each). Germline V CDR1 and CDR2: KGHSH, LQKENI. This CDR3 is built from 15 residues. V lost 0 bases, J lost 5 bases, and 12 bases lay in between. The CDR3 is CASSPPEGGGDTQYF. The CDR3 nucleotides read TGTGCCAGCTCACCACCGGAGGGGGGAGGAGATACGCAGTATTTT.

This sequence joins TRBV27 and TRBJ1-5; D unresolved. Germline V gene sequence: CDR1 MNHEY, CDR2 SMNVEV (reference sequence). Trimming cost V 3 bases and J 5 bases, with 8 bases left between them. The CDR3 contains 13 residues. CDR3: CASSFGGDQPQHF. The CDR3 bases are TGTGCCAGCAGTTTCGGAGGAGATCAGCCCCAGCATTTT.

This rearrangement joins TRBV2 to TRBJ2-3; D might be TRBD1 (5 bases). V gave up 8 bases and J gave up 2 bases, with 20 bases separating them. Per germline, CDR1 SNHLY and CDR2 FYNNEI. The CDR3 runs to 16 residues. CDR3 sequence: CASVGSLGAHTDTQYF. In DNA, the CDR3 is TGTGCCAGCGTCGGGTCTTTAGGGGCACACACAGATACGCAGTATTTT.